A single T cell receptor (beta chain) is shown here with its context. The cohort comprised adults aged 18 to 89 years residing in under 25 US areas. This sample is part of a study of blood T cell repertoires in COVID-19. Study as a whole: The analysed material was cDNA or gDNA that came from T cells, B-cell-depleted T cells, or PBMCs.

Original data processing: Estimation of nucleated cell counts relied on the amplification of reference gene primers. Using immunoSEQ multiplex PCR, the repertoire was profiled, and TCRdb retains in-frame clones only, with some absent. D and trimming come from the DNA, and the V and J calls and clone size come from that table. The top ten clones hold about 5.5% of a sample with about 140,000 clones, approximately 88% of them seen once. CDR1 MDHEN and CDR2 SYDVKM come from the germline V gene. V gave up 6 bases and J gave up 0 bases; unmatched junction bases: 3. CDR3 length: 14 residues. The rearrangement uses TRBV28 and TRBJ2-7; 9 bases fit TRBD2. The sample taken for sequencing was PBMCs or T cells enriched from blood (not recorded which). The source of this sequence is a man aged 40-50 years with acute COVID-19. CDR3 nucleotides: TGTGCCAGCAGGGTGACTAGCGGCTCCTACGAGCAGTACTTC. It encodes CASRVTSGSYEQYF.